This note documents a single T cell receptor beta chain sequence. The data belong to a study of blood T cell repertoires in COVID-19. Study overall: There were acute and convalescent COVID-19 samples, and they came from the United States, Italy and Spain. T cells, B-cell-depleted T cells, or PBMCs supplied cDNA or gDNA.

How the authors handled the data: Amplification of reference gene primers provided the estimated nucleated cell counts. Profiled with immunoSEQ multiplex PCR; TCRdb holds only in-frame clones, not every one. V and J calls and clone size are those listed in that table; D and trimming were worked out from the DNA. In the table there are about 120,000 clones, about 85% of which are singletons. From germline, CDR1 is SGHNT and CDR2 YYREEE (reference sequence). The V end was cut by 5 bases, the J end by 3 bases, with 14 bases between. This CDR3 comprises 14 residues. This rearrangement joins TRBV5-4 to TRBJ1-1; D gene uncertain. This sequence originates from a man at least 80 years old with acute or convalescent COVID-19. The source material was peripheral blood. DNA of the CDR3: TGTGCCAGCAGTCTAGGACTCGTCGACACTGAAGCTTTCTTT. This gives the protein CASSLGLVDTEAFF.